This T cell receptor (beta chain) was captured in a study of Ad26.COV2.S vaccination and SARS-CoV-2 variants. Treatment of the sample: some 20 received Ad26.COV2.S at low or high dose, single or two shots; about 5 received placebo; per-sample allocation not given. Samples came from day 63 after the first vaccine or placebo injection. Details on this clone: Its antigen is still unknown.

The table came from immunoSEQ multiplex PCR; TCRdb's copy has only in-frame clones and leaves some out. The repertoire consists of 300,000 to 400,000 clones, with roughly 84% occurring once and the leading ten covering roughly 3.2%. General study findings and limits: Recipients of vaccine and of placebo showed similar breadth of their non-spike TCR repertoires.

The CDR3 length is 11 residues. The germline V gene encodes CDR1 SGHNT and CDR2 YYREEE (reference sequence). V dropped 5 bases and J dropped 4 bases, with 6 bases sitting between them. Sequencing was performed on peripheral blood, taken in a trial of Ad26.COV2.S vaccine versus placebo. This chain links TRBV5-4 with TRBJ2-5; weak D call: TRBD2 (6 bases). The source of this sequence is a person between 18 and 65 years old who received the Ad26.COV2.S COVID-19 vaccine or a placebo. CDR3 DNA: TGTGCCAGCAGGGAGGGAGAGACCCAGTACTTC. Translated: CASREGETQYF.